The 18 T cell receptor beta chains below were found in one sample sequenced in a study of PD-L1 blockade in urothelial cancer. Sequenced by immunoSEQ multiplex PCR; TCRdb stores in-frame clones only, minus some. The sample has about 39,000 clones; about 89% are singletons. The sample was PBMCs, taken around atezolizumab (anti-PD-L1) treatment. These receptors were taken from a man between 60 and 75 years old with urothelial cancer.

This sequence joins TRBV11-2 and TRBJ2-7; D not resolved. The CDR3 has 14 residues. Germline V lookup: CDR1 SGHAT, CDR2 FQNNGV. The V end lost 5 bases, the J end lost 2 bases, and 13 bases lay between the germline ends. Here the CDR3 DNA reads TGTGCCAGCAGCGCAGATCGTGACACCTACGAGCAGTACTTC. This codes for CASSADRDTYEQYF.

This rearrangement joins TRBV7-3 to TRBJ1-5; the D gene is possibly TRBD1 (6 bases). CDR1 SGHTA and CDR2 FQGTGA come from the germline V gene. The CDR3 sequence is 13 residues long. Deletions cut 8 bases from V and 1 base from J, with 9 bases between. CDR3 DNA: TGTGCCAGCGCAACAGGGAGCAATCAGCCCCAGCATTTT. This encodes CASATGSNQPQHF.

The chain is built from TRBV6-5 and TRBJ1-3; D is unresolved. Trimming took off 4 bases at V and 3 bases at J, with 10 bases between the two ends. Germline loops: CDR1 MNHEY, CDR2 SVGAGI. The CDR3 loop spans 14 amino acids. The CDR3 DNA sequence: TGTGCCAGCAGTTCCGGTCTTGGTGGAAACACCATATATTTT. This translates into CASSSGLGGNTIYF.

The chain uses TRBV11-2 and TRBJ1-2; no definite D call. The germline CDR1 and CDR2 sequences are SGHAT and FQNNGV. V lost 3 bases to trimming and J lost 4 bases, with 9 bases between them. The CDR3 is 13 residues long. The CDR3 spells CASSFTDGYGYTF. The CDR3 DNA reads as TGTGCCAGCAGCTTCACAGATGGCTATGGCTACACCTTC.

V is TRBV6-5 and J is TRBJ1-1; TRBD1 might be the D (6 bases). CDR3 length: 16 amino acids. V was trimmed by 0 bases and J by 4 bases, leaving 15 bases between them. Germline V gene lookup returns CDR1 MNHEY and CDR2 SVGAGI. In DNA, the CDR3 is TGTGCCAGCAGTTACTCGAGCAGGGGTGTACGCACTGAAGCTTTCTTT. Translated, it gives CASSYSSRGVRTEAFF.

This clone was recorded only once. This rearrangement joins TRBV7-6 to TRBJ2-2; D perhaps matches TRBD2 (5 bases). V was trimmed by 5 bases and J by 4 bases, leaving 14 bases between them. Germline loops: CDR1 SGHVS, CDR2 FNYEAQ. The CDR3 consists of 15 residues. CDR3 in DNA: TGTGCCAGCAGCCGGCCGGGGTCGGTCACCGGGGAGCTGTTTTTT. This encodes CASSRPGSVTGELFF.

The chain is built from TRBV4-2 and TRBJ2-1, with 9 bases aligning to TRBD2. V trimming: 2 bases; J trimming: 5 bases; junction bases outside the gene matches: 13. Germline CDR1 LGHNA, CDR2 YNFKEQ. This CDR3 spans 18 amino acids. CDR3 sequence reads: CASSQWIDRTSVNNEQFF. CDR3 DNA: TGTGCCAGCAGCCAATGGATCGACCGGACTAGCGTTAACAATGAGCAGTTCTTC.

This chain links TRBV6-5 with TRBJ1-1; 7 bases line up with TRBD1. Germline lookup yields CDR1 MNHEY and CDR2 SVGAGI. CDR3 size: 14 residues. J lost 8 bases, V lost 2 bases, and 8 bases had no gene match. CDR3 amino acids: CASSYPDRFSEAFF. The CDR3, as DNA: TGTGCCAGCAGTTACCCGGACAGGTTCTCAGAAGCTTTCTTT.

This clone was detected only a few times. The chain uses TRBV18 and TRBJ1-2; TRBD1 agrees at 8 bases. V shed 3 bases and J 4 bases; nucleotides not matched to a gene: 4. CDR3 length: 14 residues. Germline CDR1 reads KGHSH; CDR2 reads LQKENI. The CDR3, as DNA: TGTGCCAGCTCACCGAGGACAGGGAGCTATGGCTACACCTTC. This translates into CASSPRTGSYGYTF. The whole variable domain, filled in from reference TRBV18 and TRBJ1-2, reads NAGVMQNPRHLVRRRGQEARLRCSPMKGHSHVYWYRQLPEEGLKFMVYLQKENIIDESGMPKERFSAEFPKEGPSILRIQQVVRGDSAAYFCASSPRTGSYGYTFGSGTRLTVV.

The chain uses TRBV7-2 and TRBJ2-2, with D uncertain. Trimming took 7 bases from V and 3 from J, leaving 6 bases between them. The CDR3 totals 12 residues. Germline V gives CDR1 SGHTA, CDR2 FQGNSA. CDR3 coding DNA: TGTGCCAGCACCCCGGACACCGGGGAGCTGTTTTTT. This sequence encodes CASTPDTGELFF.

This clone was picked up one time. The gene calls are TRBV29-1 and TRBJ1-1, with D tentatively TRBD1 (6 bases). Germline V gene sequence: CDR1 SQVTM, CDR2 ANQGSEA. Trimming removed 1 base from V and 8 bases from J, with 11 bases in between. This CDR3 comprises 12 residues. The chain's CDR3 is CSVEVGRGEAFF. The CDR3 coding sequence is TGCAGCGTTGAAGTAGGTAGGGGGGAAGCTTTCTTT. Supplemented by reference TRBV29-1 and TRBJ1-1, the full variable domain reads SAVISQKPSRDICQRGTSLTIQCQVDSQVTMMFWYRQQPGQSLTLIATANQGSEATYESGFVIDKFPISRPNLTFSTLTVSNMSPEDSSIYLCSVEVGRGEAFFGQGTRLTVV.

Remarks on this clone: A read error may account for a junction end that differs from germline. The DNA of the CDR3 is TGTGCTAGCAGCTTAGAGCTTTCCAGGGGAGAGACCCAGTACTTC. Its protein product is CASSLELSRGETQYF. The chain couples TRBV7-7 to TRBJ2-5; D is perhaps TRBD1 (6 bases). Germline V gene lookup returns CDR1 SSHAT and CDR2 FNYEAQ (reference sequence). The CDR3 has 15 residues.

DNA for the CDR3: TGTGCCAGCAGCGTAACAGGACAGAACACTGAAGCTTTCTTT. This encodes CASSVTGQNTEAFF. The chain joins TRBV9 to TRBJ1-1, with D possibly matching TRBD1 (5 bases). CDR3 size: 14 residues. From germline, CDR1 is SGDLS and CDR2 YYNGEE. V was shortened by 1 base and J by 1 base, with 8 bases between the two germline ends.

The genes are TRBV5-4 and TRBJ1-2; D is uncertain. From germline, CDR1 is SGHNT and CDR2 YYREEE (reference sequence). V was pared by 0 bases and J by 2 bases, with 17 bases between. The CDR3 totals 17 residues. In DNA, the CDR3 is TGTGCCAGCAGCTTGGCCGGCGGGCGAACTACAAACTATGGCTACACCTTC. Amino acid sequence: CASSLAGGRTTNYGYTF.

In nucleotides, the CDR3 is TGTGCCAGCAGCTCTTTCGGAGTGAACACTGAAGCTTTCTTT. Translated, it gives CASSSFGVNTEAFF. V gene TRBV7-2 combines with J gene TRBJ1-1, with D uncertain. Germline lookup yields CDR1 SGHTA and CDR2 FQGNSA. V lost 4 bases and J lost 0, with 9 bases in between. This CDR3 spans 14 amino acids.

This sequence joins TRBV15 and TRBJ2-2; D is perhaps TRBD1 (5 bases). Germline-derived CDR1 and CDR2 are LNHNV and YYDKDF (reference sequence). Trimming took off 7 bases at V and 8 bases at J, with 14 bases between the two ends. CDR3 length: 13 residues. The CDR3 nucleotides read TGTGCCACCAAGGACATGCGACTTGGGGAGCTGTTTTTT. It is translated as CATKDMRLGELFF.

V usage is TRBV19 and J usage is TRBJ2-5, with D tentatively TRBD2 (5 bases). Germline lookup yields CDR1 LNHDA and CDR2 SQIVND (reference sequence). This CDR3 has 13 residues. V lost 4 bases to trimming and J lost 3 bases, with 9 bases between them. CDR3 protein: CASSRGNEETQYF. The CDR3, as DNA: TGTGCCAGTAGTAGAGGGAACGAAGAGACCCAGTACTTC.

The chain joins TRBV28 to TRBJ2-1; 7 nucleotides match TRBD2. CDR1 and CDR2 (germline): MDHEN, SYDVKM. The CDR3 consists of 17 residues. V trimming: 7 bases; J trimming: 10 bases; junction bases outside the gene matches: 22. The CDR3 sequence is CASTNLVAAGWGSEQFF. The CDR3 region has the DNA TGTGCCAGCACCAACCTCGTGGCAGCGGGATGGGGCAGCGAGCAGTTCTTC. Full variable domain (missing parts from reference TRBV28 and TRBJ2-1): DVKVTQSSRYLVKRTGEKVFLECVQDMDHENMFWYRQDPGLGLRLIYFSYDVKMKEKGDIPEGYSVSREKKERFSLILESASTNQTSMYLCASTNLVAAGWGSEQFFGPGTRLTVL.